This T cell receptor (beta chain) derives from a study of graft-versus-host responses after intestinal transplantation. Across the whole study: Transplant recipients had multivisceral, liver-intestinal, or isolated intestinal grafts. Tacrolimus and steroids were given for two to three years to all recipients after anti-thymocyte globulin induction.

Produced via immunoSEQ multiplex PCR; TCRdb's table is partial and in-frame only. The sample yields about 120,000 clones, around 93% seen once. General study findings and limits: Within allografts, high graft-versus-host to host-versus-graft clonal ratios were seen among patients with graft-donor T cell macrochimerism. Researchers found peak circulating GvH clone levels linked to early post-transplant HvG declines.

This clone was counted a single time. What it binds is unknown. V shed 3 bases and J 0 bases; nucleotides not matched to a gene: 3. The CDR3 is 15 amino acids. Germline CDR1 SEHNR, CDR2 FQNEAQ (reference sequence). The origin of this receptor is a human donor who received an intestinal transplant. The genes are TRBV7-9 and TRBJ2-3, with 7 positions matching TRBD2. The sample consisted of unstimulated CD4+ T cells sorted from spleen or lymph node cells, taken before intestinal transplant. CDR3 coding DNA: TGTGCCAGCAGCTTTAGCGGGTCTAGCACAGATACGCAGTATTTT. This codes for CASSFSGSSTDTQYF.